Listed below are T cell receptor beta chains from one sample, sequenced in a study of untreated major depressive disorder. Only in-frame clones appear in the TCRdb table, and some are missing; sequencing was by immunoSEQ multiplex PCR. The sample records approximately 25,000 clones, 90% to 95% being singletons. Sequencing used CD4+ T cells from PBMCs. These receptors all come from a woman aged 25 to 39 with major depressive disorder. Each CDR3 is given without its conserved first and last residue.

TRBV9,ATGQGGHNEQF
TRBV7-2,ASSYGGNEQF
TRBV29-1,SVAPTNEKLF
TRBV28,ASRRDYPAYGYT
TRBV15,ATSRSRGLLAGYGYT
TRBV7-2,ASSLTGQGSREQY
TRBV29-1,SVAEQPPYEQY
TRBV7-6,ASSQELTGTQY
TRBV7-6,ASQTKTGGSGELF
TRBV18,ASSPGDNYGYT
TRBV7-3,ASSLSGGGNSPLH
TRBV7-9,ASSTIGGANVLT
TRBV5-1,ASSQTSGGYNEQF
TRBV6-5,ASSYRPNTEAF
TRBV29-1,SHITVDTQY
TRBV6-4,ASSDGGSITDTQY
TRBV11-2,ASSLSAGWVF
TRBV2,ASRRTGTGDGYT
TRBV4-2,ASSQQGSNQPQH
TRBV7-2,ASSPRLAGGHEQY
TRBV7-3,ASSTTGGEYGYT
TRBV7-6,ASSFFAGRETQY
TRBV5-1,ASSSSGSSYNEQF
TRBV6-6,ASSPRDEQY
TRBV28,ASTRQGGGTEAF
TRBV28,ASSKQGSSDIQY
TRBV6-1,ASSEAFRGQPQH
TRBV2,ASSETPPGRGTDTQY
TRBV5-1,ASSSLVLNGANVLT
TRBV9,ASSPRQGVANEQF
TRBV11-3,ASSQYEELF
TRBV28,ASSFNRGYSNQPQH
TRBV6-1,ASSDIIGDTQY
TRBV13,ASSSRGSSYGYT
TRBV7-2,ASSSQVSGNTIY
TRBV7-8,ASSPARRGATGVDTQY
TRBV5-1,ASSLEIRATGELF
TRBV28,ASRMAGGATQDEQF
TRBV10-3,AIRDPGNTIY
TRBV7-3,ASSLTLATGELF
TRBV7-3,ASSFQPFSGRDEQY
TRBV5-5,ASNYRGALSYGYT
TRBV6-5,ASSTGSWDGYT
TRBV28,ASSNLHNEQF
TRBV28,ASSSPPDLTDTQY
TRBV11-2,ASSPGPQNTGELF
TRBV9,ASSKAIGTTDTQY